The 11 T cell receptor beta chains below all came from one sample that was sequenced in a study of T cell responses to AZD1222 COVID-19 vaccine (dated by TCRdb to the early 2020s). The time point label for this specimen denotes: about 28 days (+/-7) after the second vaccine dose. The library was prepared using the immunoSEQ multiplex PCR assay. In its TCRdb copy, this immuneACCESS table keeps in-frame sequences only and misses some clones. Where compared with another copy, unresolved V genes explain less than half of these, and the others have no known cause. Within this sample are 95,000 to 110,000 clones, with about 89% of them counted one time only. About 6.6% of the sample is held by the ten biggest clonotypes. The sequences come from peripheral blood, collected 28 days after the second AZD1222 dose. All receptors come from an adult who received the AZD1222 COVID-19 vaccine.

The genes are TRBV7-2 and TRBJ1-1, with D possibly matching TRBD1 (5 bases). CDR1 SGHTA and CDR2 FQGNSA come from the germline V gene. The CDR3 is made up of 13 amino acids. V was shortened by 5 bases and J by 6 bases, with 13 bases between the two germline ends. The CDR3 loop reads CASSVETASEAFF. Written as DNA, the CDR3 is TGTGCCAGCAGCGTCGAGACAGCCTCTGAAGCTTTCTTT.

This clone occurred a few times. V usage is TRBV25-1 and J usage is TRBJ2-5; TRBD1 aligns across 9 bases. Looked up from germline, CDR1 is MGHDK and CDR2 is SYGVNS. The CDR3 contains 14 residues. The V gene end was trimmed by 4 bases and the J gene end by 4 bases; junction bases not matched to a gene: 4. In DNA, the CDR3 is TGTGCCAGCAGTGTCCACAGGGGGCGAGAGACCCAGTACTTC. Translation: CASSVHRGRETQYF.

The V call is TRBV30, the J call TRBJ1-1; 7 positions match TRBD1. Germline V gives CDR1 GTSNPN, CDR2 SVGIG (reference sequence). J lost 3 bases, V lost 2 bases, and 9 bases had no gene match. The CDR3 is 15 residues long. The CDR3 is CAWSPPWTGHTEAFF. The CDR3 DNA sequence: TGTGCCTGGAGTCCCCCTTGGACAGGTCACACTGAAGCTTTCTTT.

The V call is TRBV6-5, the J call TRBJ1-2, with D unclear. The CDR3 totals 14 residues. V was cut by 6 bases and J by 2 bases, with 13 bases left in between. Germline CDR1 reads MNHEY; CDR2 reads SVGAGI. DNA for the CDR3: TGTGCCAGCAGGCAACATCGTATCAACTATGGCTACACCTTC. Its protein is CASRQHRINYGYTF.

The V call is TRBV7-2, the J call TRBJ2-5, with D perhaps matching TRBD2 (5 bases). This CDR3 spans 14 amino acids. Per the germline V gene, CDR1 is SGHTA and CDR2 is FQGNSA. V was clipped by 5 bases and J by 4 bases, with 14 bases between them. The CDR3 sequence is CASSPGLSVETQYF. CDR3 nucleotide sequence: TGTGCCAGCAGCCCGGGGTTATCGGTAGAGACCCAGTACTTC.

The chain uses TRBV15 and TRBJ2-7; the D is unclear. Trimming took 0 bases from V and 6 from J, leaving 15 bases between them. Germline CDR1 reads LNHNV; CDR2 reads YYDKDF (reference sequence). The CDR3 loop spans 15 amino acids. The CDR3 nucleotides are TGTGCCACCAGCAGAGAGCAGCCCCCTGACGTCGAGCAGTACTTC. This sequence encodes CATSREQPPDVEQYF.

This clone was observed a few times. The chain links TRBV5-1 to TRBJ1-5; tentative D call: TRBD1 (6 bases). The germline V gene encodes CDR1 SGHRS and CDR2 YFSETQ. Trimming pared 7 bases from V and 2 bases from J, leaving 13 bases between. This CDR3 is built from 14 residues. The CDR3 sequence is CASADRPGNQPQHF. DNA for the CDR3: TGCGCCAGCGCGGACAGACCCGGCAATCAGCCCCAGCATTTT.

This chain connects TRBV18 to TRBJ1-2; no clear D. CDR1 KGHSH and CDR2 LQKENI come from the germline V gene. CDR3 size: 14 residues. With 3 bases removed from V and 8 bases from J, the gap between germline ends came to 16 bases. The CDR3 region is CASSPYEDGAGYTF. The CDR3 nucleotides are TGTGCCAGCTCACCTTACGAGGACGGAGCGGGCTACACCTTC.

The V gene is TRBV9, the J gene TRBJ1-1, with D possibly matching TRBD1 (5 bases). The germline gives CDR1 SGDLS, CDR2 YYNGEE. CDR3 length: 13 amino acids. Trimming left V 0 bases short and J 4 bases short, with 7 bases between. CDR3 in DNA: TGTGCCAGCAGCGTAGCAGGGTCCACTGAAGCTTTCTTT. It codes for CASSVAGSTEAFF.

This clone is a singleton in its sample. J is TRBJ2-5 and V is TRBV4-3; tentative D call: TRBD2 (5 bases). Looked up from germline, CDR1 is LGHNA and CDR2 is YSLEER. The CDR3 runs to 16 residues. V was shortened by 1 base and J by 2 bases, with 14 bases between the two germline ends. The CDR3 coding sequence is TGCGCCAGCAGCCAAGGGGTACCCAGCGGTCAAGAGACCCAGTACTTC. It encodes CASSQGVPSGQETQYF.

The chain is built from TRBV6-2 or TRBV6-3 and TRBJ2-2; TRBD2 matches 8 bases. J gave up 6 bases and V 4 bases, and 10 bases lay outside the gene matches. This CDR3 contains 16 residues. Per the germline V gene, CDR1 is MNHEY and CDR2 is SVGEGT. The CDR3 sequence is CASSLAGTERAGELFF. The CDR3 DNA reads as TGTGCCAGCAGTTTAGCGGGGACTGAGCGCGCCGGGGAGCTGTTTTTT.